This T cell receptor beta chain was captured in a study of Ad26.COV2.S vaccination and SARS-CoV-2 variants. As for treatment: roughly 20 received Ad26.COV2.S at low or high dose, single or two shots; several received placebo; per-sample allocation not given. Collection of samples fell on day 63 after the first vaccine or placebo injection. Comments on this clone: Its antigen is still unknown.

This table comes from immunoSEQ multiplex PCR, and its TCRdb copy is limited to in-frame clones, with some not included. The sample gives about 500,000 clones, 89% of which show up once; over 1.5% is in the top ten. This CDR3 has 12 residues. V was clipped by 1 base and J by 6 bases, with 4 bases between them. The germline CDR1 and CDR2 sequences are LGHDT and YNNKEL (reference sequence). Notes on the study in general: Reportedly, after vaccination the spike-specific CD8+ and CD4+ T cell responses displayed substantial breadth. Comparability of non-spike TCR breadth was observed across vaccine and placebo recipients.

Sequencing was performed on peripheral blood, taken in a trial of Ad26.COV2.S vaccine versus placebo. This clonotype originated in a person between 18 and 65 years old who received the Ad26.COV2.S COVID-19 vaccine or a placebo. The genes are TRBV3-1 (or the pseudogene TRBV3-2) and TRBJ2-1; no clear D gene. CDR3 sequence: CASSQGFNEQFF. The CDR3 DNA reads TGTGCCAGCAGCCAAGGTTTCAATGAGCAGTTCTTC.